Listed here are 21 T cell receptor beta chains from one sample, sequenced in a study of T cells in Graves' hyperthyroidism and ophthalmopathy (dated by TCRdb to about 2019). The library came from multiplex PCR. Sequencing used an Illumina HiSeq 2000. Amplification of TCR beta CDR3 regions was carried out from RNA transcripts. A first-round RT-PCR of the TCR CDR3 used the HTBI primer set with the Qiagen OneStep RT-PCR kit. TCRdb reworked the public reads: Q25 trimming with fastp, MiXCR clone assembly, productive beta chains retained. Each CDR3 protein appears once, grouped with its most common genes and DNA. The sample table contains more than 550,000 distinct CDR3 sequences; only one count was recorded for 45% of them. The ten top clones hold about 7.7% of the sample. Sequenced input: peripheral blood or thyroid tissue (not recorded which). Receptor source: an adult man with Graves' disease, either hyperthyroidism or ophthalmopathy (not recorded which).

This clonotype was found many times. The genes are TRBV11-2 and TRBJ1-2, with D perhaps matching TRBD1 (5 bases). CDR1 is SGHAT and CDR2 is FQNNGV in the germline V gene. CDR3 length: 13 residues. V shed 6 bases and J shed 2 bases, with 10 bases lying between them. The CDR3 loop reads CASSPTENYGYTF. Here the CDR3 DNA reads TGTGCCAGCAGTCCGACAGAGAACTATGGCTACACCTTC.

The table lists this clonotype with a few counts. The chain joins TRBV20-1 to TRBJ2-7; D not resolved. This CDR3 is 13 amino acids long. CDR1 and CDR2 from the germline V gene are DFQATT and SNEGSKA (reference sequence). V was trimmed by 6 bases and J by 6 bases, leaving 18 bases between them. The CDR3 nucleotides read TGCAGTGCCGCCAGCTCGAGTAGCCCCGAGCAGTACTTC. Protein sequence: CSAASSSSPEQYF.

DNA for the CDR3: TGTGCCAGCGGGTCAGGAGGGTTCGGAGCTAACTATGGCTACACCTTC. Protein sequence: CASGSGGFGANYGYTF. The rearrangement links TRBV2 to TRBJ1-2; no definite D call. In germline, CDR1 is SNHLY, CDR2 FYNNEI. The CDR3 runs to 16 residues. V gave up 8 bases and J gave up 0 bases, with 19 bases separating them.

The V and J genes are TRBV10-2 and TRBJ1-5; 7 bases agree with TRBD1. The length of the CDR3 is 15 residues. V trimming: 4 bases; J trimming: 5 bases; junction bases outside the gene matches: 8. Germline V lookup: CDR1 WSHSY, CDR2 SAAADI. The CDR3 loop is CASSGAPGGDQPQHF. The CDR3 nucleotides are TGCGCCAGCAGTGGAGCCCCAGGGGGTGATCAGCCCCAGCATTTT.

There are a few counts of this clonotype. The chain joins TRBV7-9 to TRBJ1-4; no clear D gene. CDR3 size: 11 residues. CDR1 and CDR2 from the germline V gene are SEHNR and FQNEAQ (reference sequence). Trimming pared 5 bases from V and 8 bases from J, leaving 6 bases between. CDR3 sequence: CASSLQEKLFF. The CDR3, as DNA: TGTGCCAGCAGCCTCCAAGAAAAACTGTTTTTT.

Here the CDR3 DNA reads TGCAGCCCTCCAGGGGGCACTGAAGCTTTCTTT. The encoded protein is CSPPGGTEAFF. The rearrangement uses TRBV20-1 and TRBJ1-1, with 7 bases aligning to TRBD1. The CDR3 spans 11 residues. The germline gives CDR1 DFQATT, CDR2 SNEGSKA (reference sequence).

This clonotype has only a few counts. The rearrangement joins TRBV7-8 to TRBJ1-2; D gene uncertain. Trimming shortened V by 5 bases and J by 4 bases, and 17 bases separated the two germline ends. The CDR3 spans 15 residues. Germline V gene data show CDR1 as SGHVS and CDR2 as FQNEAQ. CDR3 sequence reads: CASSRISGFIYGYTF. In DNA, the CDR3 is TGTGCCAGCAGCCGGATCTCCGGGTTCATCTATGGCTACACCTTC.

A few counts support this clonotype. This chain joins TRBV7-9 and TRBJ2-5, with TRBD2 identical over 7 bases. V gave up 4 bases and J gave up 5 bases; unmatched junction bases: 13. Germline V gene data show CDR1 as SEHNR and CDR2 as FQNEAQ (reference sequence). The CDR3 extends over 16 amino acids. In nucleotides, the CDR3 is TGTGCCAGCAGCTCTGGGCCGAGCGGGATGAGGGAGACCCAGTACTTC. The encoded protein is CASSSGPSGMRETQYF.

The chain combines TRBV14 with TRBJ1-6; D gene uncertain. Trimming shortened V by 4 bases and J by 18 bases, and 7 bases separated the two germline ends. The CDR3 contains 9 residues. CDR1 is SGHDN and CDR2 is FVKESK in the germline V gene. CDR3 DNA sequence: TGTGCCAGCAGCCCTAACCACCACTTT. It specifies CASSPNHHF.

A note on this clonotype: One end of the junction fails to match germline, which may point to a read error. The gene calls are TRBV10-3 and TRBJ1-1; perhaps TRBD1 as D (5 bases). CDR3 length: 15 residues. Germline V gene lookup returns CDR1 ENHRY and CDR2 SYGVKD. The CDR3 nucleotides are TGTGCCAGCAGTTACTTCGTTGGGGCGAACACTGAAGCTTTCTTT. It encodes CASSYFVGANTEAFF.

This clonotype appeared a few times. A single base separates this from a much larger clone, so it may be a read error. The rearrangement links TRBV7-9 to TRBJ2-5; 9 bases match TRBD2. The germline V gene has CDR1 SEHNR and CDR2 FQNEAQ (reference sequence). The CDR3 runs 15 residues. V trimming: 5 bases; J trimming: 5 bases; junction bases outside the gene matches: 9. The CDR3 coding sequence is TGTGCCAGCAGCCCGATAGCGGGAGTTCGGGAGACCCAGTACTTC. Its translation: CASSPIAGVRETQYF.

This clonotype was observed a few times. The chain links TRBV7-9 to TRBJ1-2; D ambiguous. The CDR3 totals 15 residues. Per germline, CDR1 SEHNR and CDR2 FQNEAQ (reference sequence). The V gene lost 5 bases and the J gene lost 4 bases, with 17 bases spanning the gap. CDR3 bases: TGTGCCAGCAGCCCGGGGAGGGCCACTACCTATGGCTACACCTTC. This encodes CASSPGRATTYGYTF.

This sequence joins TRBV5-4 and TRBJ1-4, with D maybe TRBD1 (5 bases). This CDR3 spans 17 amino acids. Germline V gene data show CDR1 as SGHNT and CDR2 as YYREEE (reference sequence). V was clipped by 0 bases and J by 0 bases, with 12 bases between them. The CDR3: CASSLVGTGTTNEKLFF. As DNA, the CDR3 is TGTGCCAGCAGCTTGGTCGGGACCGGAACAACTAATGAAAAACTGTTTTTT.

The chain joins TRBV2 to TRBJ2-2; perhaps TRBD2 as D (6 bases). Germline lookup yields CDR1 SNHLY and CDR2 FYNNEI. The V end was cut by 8 bases, the J end by 4 bases, with 17 bases between. The CDR3 runs 15 residues. CDR3 DNA sequence: TGTGCCAGCGGGCCGGGACTCCCCTTCACCGGGGAGCTGTTTTTT. Translation: CASGPGLPFTGELFF.

The gene calls are TRBV5-1 and TRBJ2-7; 11 bases are a match to TRBD2. With V trimmed by 4 bases and J by 6 bases, 9 bases remained unmatched. The CDR3 totals 15 residues. The germline gives CDR1 SGHRS, CDR2 YFSETQ. This chain's CDR3 is CASSQEPGLAVEQYF. The CDR3 DNA follows: TGCGCCAGCAGCCAGGAACCGGGACTAGCGGTCGAGCAGTACTTC.

This clonotype was detected once. The chain employs TRBV5-4 and TRBJ1-6; possibly TRBD1 for D (6 bases). Germline V gene lookup returns CDR1 SGHNT and CDR2 YYREEE (reference sequence). The CDR3 loop spans 15 amino acids. V was clipped by 5 bases and J by 6 bases, with 15 bases between them. CDR3 DNA: TGTGCCAGCAGTCGGGACGGACAGACTAATTCACCCCTCCACTTT. This sequence encodes CASSRDGQTNSPLHF. Supplemented by reference TRBV5-4 and TRBJ1-6, the full variable domain reads ETGVTQSPTHLIKTRGQQVTLRCSSQSGHNTVSWYQQALGQGPQFIFQYYREEENGRGNFPPRFSGLQFPNYSSELNVNALELDDSALYLCASSRDGQTNSPLHFGNGTRLTVT.

Remarks on this clonotype: This clone may be a read error of a much larger clone one base away. The chain is built from TRBV10-3 and TRBJ2-7; the D gene is possibly TRBD2 (6 bases). Germline V gene sequence: CDR1 ENHRY, CDR2 SYGVKD. Trimming pared 4 bases from V and 3 bases from J, leaving 7 bases between. CDR3 length equals 12 residues. The CDR3 region is CAISGGDYEQYF. The CDR3 bases are TGTGCCATCAGTGGGGGGGACTACGAGCAGTACTTC.

The genes are TRBV20-1 and TRBJ2-5; 7 bases line up with TRBD2. This CDR3 contains 16 residues. Germline values: CDR1 DFQATT, CDR2 SNEGSKA (reference sequence). The V segment lost 0 bases and the J segment 5 bases; nucleotides outside the gene matches: 12. In DNA form, the CDR3 reads TGCAGTGCTAGAGATAACGGGGGAGGGTGGTCGGAGACCCAGTACTTC. Its protein is CSARDNGGGWSETQYF.

This sequence joins TRBV5-4 and TRBJ2-5, with 14 bases that match TRBD2. J was trimmed by 5 bases and V by 1 base; bases with no gene match: 4. The germline V gene encodes CDR1 SGHNT and CDR2 YYREEE (reference sequence). This CDR3 has 16 amino acids. In DNA form, the CDR3 reads TGTGCCAGCAGCTTGTCTCGGACTAGCGGGGGGGAGACCCAGTACTTC. The encoded protein is CASSLSRTSGGETQYF.

V is TRBV6-6 and J is TRBJ1-5; D unclear. This CDR3 is 14 amino acids long. Germline V gene sequence: CDR1 MNHNY, CDR2 SVGAGI (reference sequence). Trimming shortened V by 6 bases and J by 3 bases, and 12 bases separated the two germline ends. As DNA, the CDR3 is TGTGCCAGCAGAGGAACCGGGGTCAATCAGCCCCAGCATTTT. It specifies CASRGTGVNQPQHF.

The chain links TRBV10-2 to TRBJ2-7; weak D call: TRBD2 (6 bases). V was trimmed by 2 bases and J by 3 bases, leaving 11 bases between them. CDR1 is WSHSY, CDR2 SAAADI, per germline. There are 14 residues in the CDR3. CDR3 sequence: CASSEPASDYEQYF. The CDR3 DNA sequence: TGCGCCAGCAGTGAGCCGGCTAGCGACTACGAGCAGTACTTC.